The TCR beta chain under discussion was sequenced for a study of blood T cell repertoires in COVID-19. The overall study: Samples of COVID-19 (acute and convalescent) were obtained from the United States, Italy and Spain. PBMCs, B-cell-depleted T cells, or T cells provided the cDNA or gDNA that made up the material.

The table lists this clone with a count of one. The CDR3 is made up of 15 amino acids. CDR1 and CDR2 (germline): SGHTA, FQGNSA. With V trimmed by 5 bases and J by 7 bases, 11 bases remained unmatched. Under the authors' procedure: Reference gene primer amplification gave nucleated cell count estimates. Libraries were prepared by immunoSEQ multiplex PCR; TCRdb keeps only in-frame clonotypes and omits some of them. D and trimming were read from the DNA, whereas the V and J calls and clone size are those reported in that table. The sample lists about 250,000 clones; more than 85% were seen once. The chain employs TRBV7-2 and TRBJ1-3, with TRBD1 matching 7 bases. The sequence was obtained from a man younger than 45 with acute or convalescent COVID-19. Sequencing was performed on peripheral blood. CDR3 sequence (DNA): TGTGCCAGCAGCGAAATCGGGGGACAGTTTAACACCATATATTTT. Amino acids: CASSEIGGQFNTIYF.